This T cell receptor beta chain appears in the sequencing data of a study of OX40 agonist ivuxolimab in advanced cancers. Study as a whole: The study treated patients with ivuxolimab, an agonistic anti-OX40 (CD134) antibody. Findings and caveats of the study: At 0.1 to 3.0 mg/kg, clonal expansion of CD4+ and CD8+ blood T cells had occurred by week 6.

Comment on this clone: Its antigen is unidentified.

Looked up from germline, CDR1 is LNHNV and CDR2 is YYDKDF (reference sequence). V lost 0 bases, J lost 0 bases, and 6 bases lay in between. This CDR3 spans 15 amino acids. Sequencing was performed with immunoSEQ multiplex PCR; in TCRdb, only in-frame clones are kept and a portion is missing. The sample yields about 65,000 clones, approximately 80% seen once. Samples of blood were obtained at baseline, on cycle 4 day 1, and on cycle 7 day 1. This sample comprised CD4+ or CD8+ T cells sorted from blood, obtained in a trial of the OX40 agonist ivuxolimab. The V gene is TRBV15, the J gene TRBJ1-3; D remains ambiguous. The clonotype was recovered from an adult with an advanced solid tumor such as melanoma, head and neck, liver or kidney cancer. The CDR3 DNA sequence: TGTGCCACCAGCAGAGATCCCGGCTCTGGAAACACCATATATTTT. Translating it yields CATSRDPGSGNTIYF.